This entry features one TCR beta chain sequence. Trimming at V came to 1 base and at J to 4 bases, leaving 1 base not matched to a gene. Germline assignment: CDR1 SGDLS and CDR2 YYNGEE. The CDR3 is 13 residues long. This sample was taken from a study of cytotoxic CD8 clonotypes in ibrutinib-treated CLL. The protocol was immunoSEQ multiplex PCR, while the TCRdb copy is restricted to in-frame clones and leaves out a portion. The table has tens of thousands of clones, roughly three fifths seen once. The receptor was derived from a human donor with chronic lymphocytic leukemia. The sequenced sample was PBMCs, obtained after 24 months of ibrutinib treatment. The V call is TRBV9, the J call TRBJ1-2; 7 nucleotides line up with TRBD1. CDR3 region: CASSVPGGYGYTF. The CDR3, as DNA: TGTGCCAGCAGCGTACCAGGGGGCTATGGCTACACCTTC.